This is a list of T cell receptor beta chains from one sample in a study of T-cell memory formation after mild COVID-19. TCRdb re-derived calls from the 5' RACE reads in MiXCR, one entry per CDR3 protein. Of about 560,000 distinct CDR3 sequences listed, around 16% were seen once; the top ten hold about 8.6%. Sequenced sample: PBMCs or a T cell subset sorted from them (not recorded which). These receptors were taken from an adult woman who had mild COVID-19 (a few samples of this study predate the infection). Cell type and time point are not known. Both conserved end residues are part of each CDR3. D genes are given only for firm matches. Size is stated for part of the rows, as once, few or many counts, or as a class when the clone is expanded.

CDR3nt: TGTGCCAGCAGCTTAGCGCAGGAGTTGAACACTGAAGCTTTCTTT
CDR3aa: CASSLAQELNTEAFF
d_gene: -
abundance: -
v_gene: TRBV7-9
j_gene: TRBJ1-1

CDR3nt: TGCAGCGTTGTACCCGGATCATTAGCCAAAAACATTCAGTACTTC
CDR3aa: CSVVPGSLAKNIQYF
d_gene: -
abundance: -
v_gene: TRBV29-1
j_gene: TRBJ2-4

CDR3nt: TGTGCCAGCAGCTTCGCCGGATCTAGCACAGATACGCAGTATTTT
CDR3aa: CASSFAGSSTDTQYF
d_gene: -
abundance: many
v_gene: TRBV7-8
j_gene: TRBJ2-3

CDR3nt: TGCAGTGCTTTGACTAGCGTACTCTCCTACGAGCAGTACTTC
CDR3aa: CSALTSVLSYEQYF
d_gene: TRBD2
abundance: few
v_gene: TRBV20-1
j_gene: TRBJ2-7

CDR3nt: TGTGCCAGCAGTTCCACCGGACACCCTAACACTGAAGCTTTCTTT
CDR3aa: CASSSTGHPNTEAFF
d_gene: -
abundance: few
v_gene: TRBV12-3/TRBV12-4
j_gene: TRBJ1-1

CDR3nt: TGCAGTGCTAGAGATCGATTAGCAACGGGAGTTCAGGGCGATACGCAGTATTTT
CDR3aa: CSARDRLATGVQGDTQYF
d_gene: -
abundance: -
v_gene: TRBV20-1
j_gene: TRBJ2-3

CDR3nt: TGCGCCAGCAGCGAAGGCGGCCTCTCTGGAAACACCATATATTTT
CDR3aa: CASSEGGLSGNTIYF
d_gene: -
abundance: -
v_gene: TRBV5-1
j_gene: TRBJ1-3

CDR3nt: TGTGCCAGTAGCCAGACAATGTCCAACACCGGGGAGCTGTTTTTT
CDR3aa: CASSQTMSNTGELFF
d_gene: -
abundance: -
v_gene: TRBV19
j_gene: TRBJ2-2

CDR3nt: TGTGCCAGCACCTCCGCGGGACTAGCGGGGGGGCCACGCACAGATACGCAGTATTTT
CDR3aa: CASTSAGLAGGPRTDTQYF
d_gene: TRBD2
abundance: -
v_gene: TRBV12-3/TRBV12-4
j_gene: TRBJ2-3

CDR3nt: TGCGCCAGCAGCCCAGGGCCCGCAGGGGGTGGCTACACCTTC
CDR3aa: CASSPGPAGGGYTF
d_gene: TRBD1
abundance: few
v_gene: TRBV5-1
j_gene: TRBJ1-2

CDR3nt: TGTGCCAGCAGTCCTCAACCGGGACTAGCGAGCTACGAGCAGTACTTC
CDR3aa: CASSPQPGLASYEQYF
d_gene: TRBD2
abundance: few
v_gene: TRBV12-3/TRBV12-4
j_gene: TRBJ2-7

CDR3nt: TGTGCCAGCGGCCCCCGGGAGGAGACCCAGTACTTC
CDR3aa: CASGPREETQYF
d_gene: -
abundance: -
v_gene: TRBV12-3/TRBV12-4
j_gene: TRBJ2-5

CDR3nt: TGTGCCAGCAGCCCGAGGGGGGAAACTTTTTCTAACTATGGCTACACCTTC
CDR3aa: CASSPRGETFSNYGYTF
d_gene: -
abundance: few
v_gene: TRBV5-6
j_gene: TRBJ1-2

CDR3nt: TGTGCCAGCAGCGACCGCCTAGCGGGATCGTTCTTC
CDR3aa: CASSDRLAGSFF
d_gene: TRBD2
abundance: few
v_gene: TRBV3-1
j_gene: TRBJ2-1

CDR3nt: TGCAGTGCTAGTGACGATACGCAGTATTTT
CDR3aa: CSASDDTQYF
d_gene: -
abundance: -
v_gene: TRBV20-1
j_gene: TRBJ2-3

CDR3nt: TGTGCCAGCCGCCCGGGGTTCCGAGGTATGGGCACAGATACGCAGTATTTT
CDR3aa: CASRPGFRGMGTDTQYF
d_gene: -
abundance: many
v_gene: TRBV6-6
j_gene: TRBJ2-3

CDR3nt: TGTGCCAGCAGCCGGACCCGATACGAGCAGTACTTC
CDR3aa: CASSRTRYEQYF
d_gene: -
abundance: many
v_gene: TRBV3-1
j_gene: TRBJ2-7

CDR3nt: TGTGCCAGCAGTTACCAGTCCCAGATTAACACCGGGGAGCTGTTTTTT
CDR3aa: CASSYQSQINTGELFF
d_gene: -
abundance: -
v_gene: TRBV7-8
j_gene: TRBJ2-2

CDR3nt: TGTGCCAGCAGCTCTACAATAGTGAGGGACTATGGCTACACCTTC
CDR3aa: CASSSTIVRDYGYTF
d_gene: -
abundance: few
v_gene: TRBV7-9
j_gene: TRBJ1-2

CDR3nt: TGTGCCACCAGTGATCCCCCAGAGAATCAGCCCCAGCATTTT
CDR3aa: CATSDPPENQPQHF
d_gene: -
abundance: -
v_gene: TRBV24-1
j_gene: TRBJ1-5

CDR3nt: TGTGCCAGCAGCCCGGGAGAGGCTGAAGCTTTCTTT
CDR3aa: CASSPGEAEAFF
d_gene: -
abundance: -
v_gene: TRBV3-1
j_gene: TRBJ1-1

CDR3nt: TGTGCCAGCAGTGATCAACAGGGGCCCTACGAGCAGTACTTC
CDR3aa: CASSDQQGPYEQYF
d_gene: TRBD1
abundance: few
v_gene: TRBV6-5
j_gene: TRBJ2-7

CDR3nt: TGCGCCAGCAGCCAAGATTTGGTCCACGAGCAGTACTTC
CDR3aa: CASSQDLVHEQYF
d_gene: -
abundance: -
v_gene: TRBV4-1
j_gene: TRBJ2-7

CDR3nt: TGTGCCAGCAGCTTCACAGGGGGATCTTCACCCCTCCACTTT
CDR3aa: CASSFTGGSSPLHF
d_gene: TRBD1
abundance: -
v_gene: TRBV7-9
j_gene: TRBJ1-6

CDR3nt: TGTGCCAGCAGTGTACAGACAGGGTATCAGCCCCAGCATTTT
CDR3aa: CASSVQTGYQPQHF
d_gene: TRBD1
abundance: few
v_gene: TRBV12-3/TRBV12-4
j_gene: TRBJ1-5

CDR3nt: TGCAGTGCTAGAACGGACAGAATGAACACTGAAGCTTTCTTT
CDR3aa: CSARTDRMNTEAFF
d_gene: -
abundance: few
v_gene: TRBV20-1
j_gene: TRBJ1-1

CDR3nt: TGTGCCAGCAGCTTAGTAGGGACAGGGGAATACGAGCAGTACTTC
CDR3aa: CASSLVGTGEYEQYF
d_gene: TRBD1
abundance: few
v_gene: TRBV7-2
j_gene: TRBJ2-7

CDR3nt: TGTGCCAGCAGCTTAGCCCTACGGAGCGGGATTCCAGATACGCAGTATTTT
CDR3aa: CASSLALRSGIPDTQYF
d_gene: TRBD2
abundance: few
v_gene: TRBV7-6
j_gene: TRBJ2-3

CDR3nt: TGCGCCAGCAGCCGGAGTACCTTCGGTGGGAACACTGAAGCTTTCTTT
CDR3aa: CASSRSTFGGNTEAFF
d_gene: -
abundance: -
v_gene: TRBV5-1
j_gene: TRBJ1-1

CDR3nt: TGTGCCAGCAGCTTAGCCGAGGACAGGGTCGAGAGTTCGGGCTCCTACGAGCAGTACTTC
CDR3aa: CASSLAEDRVESSGSYEQYF
d_gene: TRBD1
abundance: few
v_gene: TRBV7-8
j_gene: TRBJ2-7

CDR3nt: TGCGCCAGCAGCTTAAACAGGGGATCAAGCACTGAAGCTTTCTTT
CDR3aa: CASSLNRGSSTEAFF
d_gene: TRBD1
abundance: few
v_gene: TRBV5-1
j_gene: TRBJ1-1

CDR3nt: TGCGCCAGCAGCTCTTTTCCGGGACAGGGGGATAGCGAGCAGTACTTC
CDR3aa: CASSSFPGQGDSEQYF
d_gene: TRBD1
abundance: many
v_gene: TRBV5-1
j_gene: TRBJ2-7

CDR3nt: TGTGCCAGCAGTGAAATGAACAATCACTACGAGCAGTACTTC
CDR3aa: CASSEMNNHYEQYF
d_gene: -
abundance: -
v_gene: TRBV2
j_gene: TRBJ2-7

CDR3nt: TGCAGCGTTGCCCTCGAACTAGCGGCAAACAATGAGCAGTTCTTC
CDR3aa: CSVALELAANNEQFF
d_gene: TRBD2
abundance: few
v_gene: TRBV29-1
j_gene: TRBJ2-1

CDR3nt: TGTGCCACCAAATGGGGGAACACTGAAGCTTTCTTT
CDR3aa: CATKWGNTEAFF
d_gene: -
abundance: -
v_gene: TRBV6-5
j_gene: TRBJ1-1

CDR3nt: TGTGCCAGCAGCCCCGACGTGGGGCACCCCCTCCACTTT
CDR3aa: CASSPDVGHPLHF
d_gene: -
abundance: few
v_gene: TRBV4-2
j_gene: TRBJ1-6

CDR3nt: TGTGCCAGCACCAAAACAGGGATGGCTCATCAGCCCCAGCATTTT
CDR3aa: CASTKTGMAHQPQHF
d_gene: -
abundance: -
v_gene: TRBV12-3/TRBV12-4
j_gene: TRBJ1-5